Described below is a single T cell receptor (beta chain) sequence and its context. Original handling: Estimated nucleated cell counts came from reference gene primer amplification. The data were produced by immunoSEQ multiplex PCR, yet TCRdb's version contains in-frame clones alone and is incomplete. V, J and clone size are taken as reported in that table, and D and trimming were inferred from the DNA itself. The repertoire holds 60,000 to 75,000 clones, with approximately 89% as singletons. This specimen comes from a study of blood T cell repertoires in COVID-19. Study as a whole: The United States, Italy and Spain were the sources of the acute and convalescent COVID-19 samples. PBMCs, B-cell-depleted T cells, or T cells provided the cDNA or gDNA that made up the material.

The germline V gene has CDR1 SGHNT and CDR2 YYREEE (reference sequence). This CDR3 contains 12 residues. Trimming took 2 bases from V and 14 from J, leaving 14 bases between them. The chain joins TRBV5-4 to TRBJ1-3; D unclear. Source material: peripheral blood. This sequence was found in a woman in her fifties or sixties with acute or convalescent COVID-19. The chain's CDR3 is CASSFENGDLYF. The DNA of the CDR3 is TGTGCCAGCAGCTTCGAAAACGGCGACTTATATTTT.